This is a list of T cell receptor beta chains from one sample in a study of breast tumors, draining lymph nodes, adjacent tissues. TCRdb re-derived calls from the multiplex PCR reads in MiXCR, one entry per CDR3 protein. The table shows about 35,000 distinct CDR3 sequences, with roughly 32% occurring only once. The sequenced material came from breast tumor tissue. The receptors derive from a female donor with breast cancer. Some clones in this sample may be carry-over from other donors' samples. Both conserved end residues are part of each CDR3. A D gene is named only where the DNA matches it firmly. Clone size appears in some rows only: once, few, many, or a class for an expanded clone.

TGTGCCAGCAGTTTTTCCATTAGGGTTTCACCCCTCCACTTT,CASSFSIRVSPLHF,once,-,TRBV12-3/TRBV12-4,TRBJ1-6
TGTGCCAGCAGCTTCCTTGCGAACACCGGGGAGCTGTTTTTT,CASSFLANTGELFF,-,-,TRBV13,TRBJ2-2
TGTGCCAGCAGCCAAGTTACAGGGAGGAATGAGCAGTTCTTC,CASSQVTGRNEQFF,many,-,TRBV14,TRBJ2-1
TGTGCCAGCAGCTTATCACTAGGGGGAGAGACCCAGTACTTC,CASSLSLGGETQYF,many,-,TRBV7-8,TRBJ2-5
TGCAGTGCCCACGGGGGGTCCCTAGAGACCCAGTACTTC,CSAHGGSLETQYF,-,TRBD2,TRBV20-1,TRBJ2-5
TGTGCCACCAGTGATTCCCACACCAGCACAGATACGCAGTATTTT,CATSDSHTSTDTQYF,many,-,TRBV24-1,TRBJ2-3
TGTGCCAGCAGTGACCTAAACAGGGGGGGGGAGCAGTACTTC,CASSDLNRGGEQYF,few,-,TRBV25-1,TRBJ2-7
TGTGCCAGCAGCTTAGGACATCACAATCAGCCCCAGCATTTT,CASSLGHHNQPQHF,many,-,TRBV7-2,TRBJ1-5
TGTGCCAGCAGCGGCTCAGGGGGCGCGGATACGCAGTATTTT,CASSGSGGADTQYF,many,TRBD1,TRBV5-8,TRBJ2-3
TGCAGTGCGGCTGGCGGCCCACAGGGTCCGAGCTCCTACGAGCAGTACTTC,CSAAGGPQGPSSYEQYF,many,-,TRBV20-1,TRBJ2-7
TGTGCCAGCACCCCCTGGGACTACCCCTACGAGCAGTACTTC,CASTPWDYPYEQYF,many,TRBD2,TRBV7-8,TRBJ2-7
TGTGCCAGCAGTGAATACAGGGATAATTCACCCCTCCACTTT,CASSEYRDNSPLHF,medium-sized,-,TRBV25-1,TRBJ1-6